The sequence of this TCR beta chain was determined in a study of early T cells in non-severe SARS-CoV-2 infection. CDR1 is SGDLS, CDR2 YYNGEE, per germline. Trimming took off 1 base at V and 7 bases at J, with 12 bases between the two ends. The CDR3 extends over 14 amino acids. Each CDR3 protein gets one entry after TCRdb re-called the 5' RACE reads with MiXCR. Among 35,000 to 45,000 distinct CDR3 sequences listed, approximately 12% were seen once. The chain employs TRBV9 and TRBJ1-5, with D tentatively TRBD1 (5 bases). The specimen sequenced was whole blood. This receptor was taken from an adult who was a healthcare worker with PCR-confirmed SARS-CoV-2 infection or an uninfected control (not recorded which). The CDR3 protein is CASSVHGTDQPQHF. The CDR3 DNA reads as TGTGCCAGCAGCGTACACGGGACTGACCAGCCCCAGCATTTT. The variable domain in full, completed from reference TRBV9 and TRBJ1-5, reads DSGVTQTPKHLITATGQRVTLRCSPRSGDLSVYWYQQSLDQGLQFLIQYYNGEERAKGNILERFSAQQFPDLHSELNLSSLELGDSALYFCASSVHGTDQPQHFGDGTRLSIL.